These 29 T cell receptor beta chains came from one sample sequenced in a study of T cells after yellow fever vaccination. One entry per CDR3 protein, called by TCRdb with MiXCR from the 5' RACE reads. The sample consists of about 320,000 distinct CDR3 sequences, over 3.5% of them appearing once. The sequencing used PBMCs, collected 15 days after the yellow fever booster vaccination. These receptors were taken from a man in his late teens or twenties who received the YFV17D yellow fever vaccine.

There are many counts of this clonotype. The chain is built from TRBV7-9 and TRBJ1-4, with D maybe TRBD1 (5 bases). Looked up from germline, CDR1 is SEHNR and CDR2 is FQNEAQ (reference sequence). V was clipped by 2 bases and J by 8 bases, with 15 bases between them. The CDR3 runs to 15 residues. The CDR3 DNA reads TGTGCCAGCAGCTTAATCCTGAGGGGTATCGAAAAACTGTTTTTT. Translation gives CASSLILRGIEKLFF.

V and J are TRBV7-9 and TRBJ1-1, with D possibly TRBD1 on 6 matching bases. Trimming took off 4 bases at V and 0 bases at J, with 9 bases between the two ends. This CDR3 is built from 14 residues. Per germline, CDR1 SEHNR and CDR2 FQNEAQ (reference sequence). DNA for the CDR3: TGTGCCAGCAGCTCATGGGACATGAACACTGAAGCTTTCTTT. The encoded protein is CASSSWDMNTEAFF.

The genes are TRBV30 and TRBJ1-4, with D possibly being TRBD1 (5 bases). Germline V lookup: CDR1 GTSNPN, CDR2 SVGIG (reference sequence). The CDR3 contains 14 residues. Between the trimmed V and J ends, which lost 8 bases and 8 bases, there was a span of 21 bases. CDR3 amino acids: CAGMGPGVGEKLFF. DNA of the CDR3: TGTGCCGGGATGGGACCGGGTGTCGGCGAAAAACTGTTTTTT.

This clonotype was observed a handful of times. The J gene is TRBJ2-6, the V gene TRBV11-2; the D gene is possibly TRBD2 (6 bases). The CDR3 sequence is 19 residues long. Germline CDR1 is SGHAT and CDR2 is FQNNGV. Between the trimmed V and J ends, which lost 4 bases and 0 bases, there was a span of 19 bases. CDR3: CASSSPRVIGGSGANVLTF. CDR3 sequence (DNA): TGTGCCAGCAGCTCGCCTAGGGTAATCGGGGGCTCTGGGGCCAACGTCCTGACTTTC.

This clonotype was observed a handful of times. The chain uses TRBV6-2 or TRBV6-3 and TRBJ2-1, with a tentative D call TRBD2 (5 bases). Trimming stripped 3 bases from V and 10 bases from J, with 19 bases between. The CDR3 sequence is 15 residues long. Germline loops: CDR1 MNHEY, CDR2 SVGEGT. CDR3 nucleotides: TGTGCCAGCAGTTATAATCCTAGCCCTGCGAAGGAGCAGTTCTTC. Translating gives CASSYNPSPAKEQFF.

The chain links TRBV20-1 to TRBJ2-7; D possibly corresponds to TRBD1 (6 bases). The V end lost 2 bases, the J end lost 5 bases, and 13 bases lay between the germline ends. The germline gives CDR1 DFQATT, CDR2 SNEGSKA (reference sequence). The CDR3 length is 13 residues. The CDR3 sequence: CSARLGAGDEQYV. The CDR3 coding sequence is TGCAGTGCTAGACTGGGGGCTGGGGACGAGCAGTACGTC.

This clonotype has more than one count but fewer than ten. The rearrangement links TRBV11-2 to TRBJ2-5; TRBD2 agrees at 7 bases. Germline CDR1 reads SGHAT; CDR2 reads FQNNGV. The length of the CDR3 is 14 residues. Trimming cost V 6 bases and J 3 bases; bases outside gene matches: 7. The CDR3 is CASSPRGGEETQYF. The CDR3 DNA sequence: TGTGCCAGCAGTCCCCGGGGAGGGGAAGAGACCCAGTACTTC.

This clonotype was counted only a few times. The chain joins TRBV5-1 to TRBJ2-3; 9 bases are shared with TRBD1. V shed 2 bases, J shed 6 bases, and the junction held 10 bases outside the gene matches. The CDR3 runs to 16 residues. CDR1 and CDR2 from the germline V gene are SGHRS and YFSETQ. The CDR3 spells CASSFSTGGTTDTQYF. CDR3 nucleotide sequence: TGCGCCAGCAGCTTCTCGACAGGGGGGACCACGGATACGCAGTATTTT. Filled out from reference TRBV5-1 and TRBJ2-3, the complete variable domain reads KAGVTQTPRYLIKTRGQQVTLSCSPISGHRSVSWYQQTPGQGLQFLFEYFSETQRNKGNFPGRFSGRQFSNSRSEMNVSTLELGDSALYLCASSFSTGGTTDTQYFGPGTRLTVL.

This clonotype appeared many times. This chain's CDR3 is CASSLDPTGMNTEAFF. CDR3 coding DNA: TGCGCCAGCAGCTTGGACCCGACAGGAATGAACACTGAAGCTTTCTTT. The chain recombines TRBV5-1 with TRBJ1-1; the D gene is possibly TRBD1 (6 bases). Trimming removed 0 bases at V and 0 bases at J, with 12 bases between. The CDR3 runs to 16 residues. Germline CDR1 reads SGHRS; CDR2 reads YFSETQ.

V usage is TRBV5-1 and J usage is TRBJ1-1, with D unclear. The CDR3 totals 14 residues. Germline V gene data show CDR1 as SGHRS and CDR2 as YFSETQ. The V end lost 4 bases, the J end lost 0 bases, and 10 bases lay between the germline ends. The CDR3 DNA reads as TGCGCCAGCAGCGCGATCAGCATGAACACTGAAGCTTTCTTT. It is translated as CASSAISMNTEAFF.

This clonotype was picked up a small number of times. V and J are TRBV4-1 and TRBJ1-2; D ambiguous. The CDR3 contains 13 residues. Germline V gene lookup returns CDR1 MGHRA and CDR2 YSYEKL. Trimming left V 2 bases short and J 4 bases short, with 8 bases between. As DNA, the CDR3 is TGCGCCAGCAGCCAATCAGATTTCTATGGCTACACCTTC. It yields the protein CASSQSDFYGYTF.

This clonotype was counted a few times. The gene calls are TRBV27 and TRBJ1-2; perhaps TRBD1 as D (5 bases). This CDR3 has 17 residues. Germline CDR1 and CDR2: MNHEY and SMNVEV (reference sequence). Trimming stripped 0 bases from V and 2 bases from J, with 16 bases between. CDR3 bases: TGTGCCAGCAGTTTATCGTCAGGGTCTGGATTAAACTATGGCTACACCTTC. Translating it yields CASSLSSGSGLNYGYTF.

Many counts were recorded for this clonotype. This chain joins TRBV12-3 or TRBV12-4 and TRBJ2-3; 7 positions match TRBD2. The CDR3 has 15 residues. The J segment lost 4 bases and the V segment lost 5 bases, leaving 9 bases of the junction unmatched. CDR3 sequence: CASSPRTSSPDTQYF. In DNA, the CDR3 is TGTGCCAGCAGTCCCCGGACTAGTAGCCCAGATACGCAGTATTTT.

This chain's CDR3 is CSARDGPSGGRSGELFF. The CDR3 nucleotides are TGCAGTGCTAGAGACGGGCCTAGCGGGGGGCGGAGCGGGGAGCTGTTTTTT. This sequence joins TRBV20-1 and TRBJ2-2; 11 bases are shared with TRBD2. The CDR3 covers 17 residues. CDR1 and CDR2 from the germline V gene are DFQATT and SNEGSKA (reference sequence). The V and J ends lost 0 bases and 7 bases, in that order; junction bases with no gene match: 10.

This clonotype came up a few times. This rearrangement joins TRBV7-9 to TRBJ1-1; TRBD1 aligns across 7 bases. The CDR3 length is 15 residues. J gave up 0 bases and V 7 bases, and 8 bases lay outside the gene matches. CDR1 is SEHNR, CDR2 FQNEAQ, per germline (reference sequence). The CDR3 nucleotides are TGTGCCAGCACCCAACAGGGGACTTTGAACACTGAAGCTTTCTTT. Its protein product is CASTQQGTLNTEAFF.

This clonotype was picked up many times. J is TRBJ1-6 and V is TRBV20-1; 7 bases line up with TRBD1. Germline CDR1 DFQATT, CDR2 SNEGSKA (reference sequence). There are 15 residues in the CDR3. The J segment lost 3 bases and the V segment lost 0 bases, leaving 2 bases of the junction unmatched. In DNA, the CDR3 is TGCAGTGCTAGAGATTGGGACAGCTATAATTCACCCCTCCACTTT. Its translation: CSARDWDSYNSPLHF.

The chain uses TRBV15 and TRBJ2-3; the D is unclear. The CDR3 sequence is 13 residues long. V lost 5 bases and J 6 bases, leaving 12 bases between the germline ends. CDR1 is LNHNV, CDR2 YYDKDF, per germline (reference sequence). CDR3 region: CATSPRGRDTQYF. The CDR3 region has the DNA TGTGCCACCAGCCCACGAGGCCGGGATACGCAGTATTTT. Complete variable domain (other parts from reference TRBV15 and TRBJ2-3): DAMVIQNPRYQVTQFGKPVTLSCSQTLNHNVMYWYQQKSSQAPKLLFHYYDKDFNNEADTPDNFQSRRPNTSFCFLDIRSPGLGDTAMYLCATSPRGRDTQYFGPGTRLTVL.

About this clonotype itself: This may be a read error: a much more frequent sequence differs by one nucleotide. The chain uses TRBV5-1 and TRBJ1-1; 9 bases are shared with TRBD1. The CDR3 is 16 amino acids. Germline V gene lookup returns CDR1 SGHRS and CDR2 YFSETQ. The J segment lost 4 bases and the V segment lost 3 bases, leaving 10 bases of the junction unmatched. The CDR3 reads CASSSTTGQGSTEAFF. The DNA for the CDR3 is TGCGCCAGCAGCTCGACCACGGGACAGGGCAGCACTGAAGCTTTCTTT.

The chain recombines TRBV4-3 with TRBJ2-5, with TRBD2 matching 11 bases. The CDR3 consists of 18 residues. Germline V lookup: CDR1 LGHNA, CDR2 YSLEER. Trimming cost V 1 base and J 4 bases; bases outside gene matches: 11. In nucleotides, the CDR3 is TGCGCCAGCAGCCAAGGGCTAGCGGGGGGCCGGGCTACAGAGACCCAGTACTTC. Its protein product is CASSQGLAGGRATETQYF.

Worth noting for this clonotype: This may be a read error, as it is one base from a much larger clone. The V and J genes are TRBV12-3 or TRBV12-4 and TRBJ1-1; D remains ambiguous. The CDR3 runs 12 residues. The CDR3 loop reads CASGLRFTEAFF. CDR3 sequence (DNA): TGTGCCAGCGGTTTGAGGTTCACTGAAGCTTTCTTT.

CDR3 region: CASVRAFGGELFF. For the CDR3, the DNA is TGCGCTAGTGTGCGAGCATTTGGCGGGGAGCTGTTTTTT. The chain employs TRBV5-1 and TRBJ2-2; no clear D gene. Germline values: CDR1 SGHRS, CDR2 YFSETQ. CDR3 size: 13 residues.

This clonotype turned up a few times. This chain links TRBV5-1 with TRBJ1-1, with D tentatively TRBD1 (6 bases). The germline V gene encodes CDR1 SGHRS and CDR2 YFSETQ. This CDR3 has 14 residues. Trimming pared 4 bases from V and 5 bases from J, leaving 15 bases between. As DNA, the CDR3 is TGCGCCAGCAGCGTTACAGGGACGGGTACTGAAGCTTTCTTT. This encodes CASSVTGTGTEAFF.

This clonotype was recorded many times. The CDR3 reads CASSQAASGRQYF. CDR3 sequence (DNA): TGCGCCAGCAGCCAAGCGGCTAGCGGGCGGCAGTATTTT. The genes are TRBV4-3 and TRBJ2-3; TRBD2 agrees at 8 bases. The CDR3 has 13 amino acids. The V segment lost 1 base and the J segment 11 bases; nucleotides outside the gene matches: 5. Per germline, CDR1 LGHNA and CDR2 YSLEER.

This clonotype was counted ten times or more. The V call is TRBV11-2, the J call TRBJ2-3, with 9 nucleotides matching TRBD2. The CDR3 extends over 14 amino acids. Germline assignment: CDR1 SGHAT and CDR2 FQNNGV. The ends lost 4 bases at V and 8 bases at J; junction bases unmatched: 7. The CDR3, as DNA: TGTGCCAGCAGCTCGGGCGGGGGGGCCTTTACGCAGTATTTT. This gives the protein CASSSGGGAFTQYF. Full variable domain (outside the CDR3, taken from reference TRBV11-2 and TRBJ2-3): EAGVAQSPRYKIIEKRQSVAFWCNPISGHATLYWYQQILGQGPKLLIQFQNNGVVDDSQLPKDRFSAERLKGVDSTLKIQPAKLEDSAVYLCASSSGGGAFTQYFGPGTRLTVL.

This sequence joins TRBV14 and TRBJ2-5; 10 bases match TRBD2. The J segment lost 2 bases and the V segment lost 0 bases, leaving 9 bases of the junction unmatched. Per the germline V gene, CDR1 is SGHDN and CDR2 is FVKESK. CDR3 size: 18 residues. The CDR3 sequence: CASSQEGTGTSEQETQYF. The CDR3 DNA is TGTGCCAGCAGCCAAGAGGGGACCGGGACTAGCGAACAAGAGACCCAGTACTTC.

This clonotype was detected ten times or more. V usage is TRBV2 and J usage is TRBJ1-1; D ambiguous. CDR3 length equals 11 residues. Germline V lookup: CDR1 SNHLY, CDR2 FYNNEI. V was cut by 7 bases and J by 8 bases, with 11 bases left in between. The CDR3 DNA reads TGTGCCAGCACGGTCAACGAAGAAGCTTTCTTT. Amino acid sequence: CASTVNEEAFF. The whole variable domain, remainder taken from reference TRBV2 and TRBJ1-1, is EPEVTQTPSHQVTQMGQEVILRCVPISNHLYFYWYRQILGQKVEFLVSFYNNEISEKSEIFDDQFSVERPDGSNFTLKIRSTKLEDSAMYFCASTVNEEAFFGQGTRLTVV.

This clonotype was seen many times. J is TRBJ2-1 and V is TRBV5-1; 10 bases map to TRBD1. Germline loops: CDR1 SGHRS, CDR2 YFSETQ. J lost 8 bases, V lost 4 bases, and 3 bases had no gene match. The CDR3 length is 13 residues. This CDR3 is CASSMGQGYEQFF. The DNA of the CDR3 is TGCGCCAGCAGCATGGGACAGGGGTATGAGCAGTTCTTC. Full variable domain (rest looked up from reference TRBV5-1 and TRBJ2-1): KAGVTQTPRYLIKTRGQQVTLSCSPISGHRSVSWYQQTPGQGLQFLFEYFSETQRNKGNFPGRFSGRQFSNSRSEMNVSTLELGDSALYLCASSMGQGYEQFFGPGTRLTVL.

This clonotype was observed a handful of times. This sequence joins TRBV5-1 and TRBJ2-5; tentatively, D is TRBD1 (5 bases). V gave up 7 bases and J gave up 0 bases, with 10 bases separating them. This CDR3 has 13 amino acids. Germline assignment: CDR1 SGHRS and CDR2 YFSETQ. CDR3 loop: CASQGQNQETQYF. CDR3 bases: TGCGCCAGCCAGGGTCAGAACCAAGAGACCCAGTACTTC.

The genes are TRBV5-1 and TRBJ1-1; D might be TRBD1 (6 bases). V was cut by 4 bases and J by 0 bases, with 22 bases left in between. There are 18 residues in the CDR3. CDR1 is SGHRS, CDR2 YFSETQ, per germline. CDR3 nucleotides: TGCGCCAGCAGCGCGAGTCGCGGCGGGACATTGTTGAACACTGAAGCTTTCTTT. As protein: CASSASRGGTLLNTEAFF.